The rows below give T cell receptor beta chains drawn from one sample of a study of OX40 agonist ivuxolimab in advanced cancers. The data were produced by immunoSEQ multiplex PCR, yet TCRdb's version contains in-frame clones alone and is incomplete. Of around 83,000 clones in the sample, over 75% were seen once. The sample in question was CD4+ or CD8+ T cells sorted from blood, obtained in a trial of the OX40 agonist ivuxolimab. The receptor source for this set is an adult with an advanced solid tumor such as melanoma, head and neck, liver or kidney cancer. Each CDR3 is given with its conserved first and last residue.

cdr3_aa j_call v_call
CASSAGQGPYNEQFF TRBJ2-1 TRBV5-5
CSVASGTGGTEAFF TRBJ1-1 TRBV29-1
CASSKGLAENNEQFF TRBJ2-1 TRBV5-4
CASSFTNPTDTQYF TRBJ2-3 TRBV5-1
CASSSPGGPRPPLHF TRBJ1-6 TRBV7-3
CASSWGRRLANQETQYF TRBJ2-5 TRBV5-1
CASRASRGWGETQYF TRBJ2-5 TRBV2
CASSHLRDSSYEQYF TRBJ2-7 TRBV4-1
CASSQESSGREEQYF TRBJ2-7 TRBV4-1
CATSRDPGANVLTF TRBJ2-6 TRBV15
CASSEAGGASTDTQYF TRBJ2-3 TRBV7-9
CASSTTGTEAFF TRBJ1-1 TRBV28
CASSVQGGNTEAFF TRBJ1-1 TRBV6-1
CASSLFAGTSYNEQFF TRBJ2-1 TRBV27
CASTSEMLARYEQYF TRBJ2-7 TRBV2
CASSLDPLGSLISYEQYF TRBJ2-7 TRBV5-1
CATSRASGGSPYNEQFF TRBJ2-1 TRBV15
CASSPQGKRQFF TRBJ2-1 TRBV5-6
CASSLVGLGTGVVEETQYF TRBJ2-5 TRBV11-2
CSVGGKNTEAFF TRBJ1-1 TRBV29-1
CASSTGRQNTEAFF TRBJ1-1 TRBV19
CASKASSGNTIYF TRBJ1-3 TRBV19
CASSIASYGYTF TRBJ1-2 TRBV19
CAISESVGKETQYF TRBJ2-5 TRBV10-3
CASSRTRGVTEAFF TRBJ1-1 TRBV10-2
CASSQEITSGTGEQYF TRBJ2-7 TRBV4-2
CASSAGTGAGYTF TRBJ1-2 TRBV18
CASKPMAFNEKLFF TRBJ1-4 TRBV2
CASSPSPHRDQETQYF TRBJ2-5 TRBV14
CAWSKQVWEEKLFF TRBJ1-4 TRBV30
CASSIDRELFF TRBJ1-4 TRBV28
CASSYSSWGEQYF TRBJ2-7 TRBV6-6
CASGQGALNTEAFF TRBJ1-1 TRBV5-1
CASSRGQGTYSYEQYF . TRBV7-2
CASSAPGLAGAGELFF TRBJ2-2 TRBV9
CASSETGTVSNQPQHF TRBJ1-5 TRBV2
CASSLGQGPDTQYF TRBJ2-3 TRBV7-2
CASSWGQGNQPQHF TRBJ1-5 TRBV28
CASSLYLAGSEQYF TRBJ2-7 TRBV5-6
CASSQWETGYGYTF TRBJ1-2 TRBV4-1
CASSPDSPQGKLFF TRBJ1-4 TRBV18
CASSQPFGVTYEQYF TRBJ2-7 TRBV4-1
CASSFYSGPYNEQFF TRBJ2-1 TRBV5-6
CASSQASLFDQPQHF TRBJ1-5 TRBV4-1
CASSSGQHYGYTF TRBJ1-2 TRBV28
CASSSGGEQYF TRBJ2-7 TRBV5-4
CASWNGFGAEKLFF TRBJ1-4 TRBV6-1
CASIRAGTARGNYEQYF TRBJ2-7 TRBV28